This record concerns one TCR beta chain sequence. Its antigen is not known. The data belong to a study of cytomegalovirus exposure and HLA in healthy donors. Study-wide points: Earlier analysis yielded a pattern in which most TCR beta V segments were productive about 90% or about 30% of the time. A later analysis reported that several of the most significant clusters appeared to be linked to common viral pathogens, among them Epstein-Barr virus.

The CDR3 loop spans 16 amino acids. The germline V gene encodes CDR1 SGHRS and CDR2 YFSETQ. V dropped 3 bases and J dropped 2; count of bases not matched to a gene: 6. 13 Jbeta primers and 60 Vbeta primers were used for the PCR. TCRdb keeps only in-frame clones here, not all; method: immunoSEQ multiplex PCR. In all, the sample yields tens of thousands of clones. The chain carries TRBV5-1 and TRBJ1-3; 9 bases match TRBD1. Sequences were obtained from PBMCs. The origin of this receptor is a woman between 55 and 75 years old in good health and CMV-seropositive. The CDR3 here is CASSYRDRAPGNTIYF. CDR3 in DNA: TGCGCCAGCAGCTACCGGGACAGGGCTCCTGGAAACACCATATATTTT.